This entry concerns a single T cell receptor beta chain. Using a J-beta primer mix together with a sample-barcoded 5' primer, a second PCR was run for roughly 6 to 12 cycles. TCRdb reanalysed the 5' RACE reads using MiXCR and keeps one entry per CDR3 protein. The profile shows about 900,000 distinct CDR3 sequences, around 62% of them singletons. This record comes from a study of blood T cells in healthy people across ages. The length of the CDR3 is 15 residues. Germline CDR1 reads DFQATT; CDR2 reads SNEGSKA (reference sequence). V shed 1 base and J shed 7 bases, with 14 bases lying between them. V is TRBV20-1 and J is TRBJ1-6, with a tentative D call TRBD1 (5 bases). The clonotype originates from a young man in good health. Sequencing used blood. The DNA for the CDR3 is TGCAGTGCTAGAGGTGAGGGGCTCTGGAATTCACCCCTCCACTTT. Its translation: CSARGEGLWNSPLHF.